A single sample gave rise to the 26 T cell receptor beta chains below, sequenced in a study of blood T cells in healthy people across ages. Primed by a sample-barcoded 5' primer and a J-beta primer mix, a second PCR proceeded for roughly 6 to 12 cycles. TCRdb used MiXCR to reprocess the 5' RACE reads, holding one entry per CDR3 protein. The sample yields some 1.5 million distinct CDR3 sequences, roughly 30% seen once. The sample was blood. The source of these receptors is a woman under 40 in good health.

The gene calls are TRBV6-5 and TRBJ1-3; no firm D call. The CDR3 loop spans 13 amino acids. Germline assignment: CDR1 MNHEY and CDR2 SVGAGI. With 4 bases removed from V and 4 bases from J, the gap between germline ends came to 8 bases. Here the CDR3 reads CASSFVQGNTIYF. The DNA for the CDR3 is TGTGCCAGCAGTTTCGTCCAGGGAAACACCATATATTTT.

The CDR3 spells CASSYGGRRGNTEAFF. The CDR3 DNA reads TGTGCCAGCAGTTACGGGGGCAGGCGGGGGAACACTGAAGCTTTCTTT. This chain links TRBV6-6 with TRBJ1-1, with D possibly TRBD1 on 6 matching bases. The germline gives CDR1 MNHNY, CDR2 SVGAGI (reference sequence). V was cut by 2 bases and J by 1 base, with 14 bases left in between. This CDR3 has 16 residues.

This clonotype was detected only a few times. The rearrangement uses TRBV20-1 and TRBJ1-4, with TRBD1 identical over 7 bases. Looked up from germline, CDR1 is DFQATT and CDR2 is SNEGSKA (reference sequence). Trimming at V came to 1 base and at J to 8 bases, leaving 16 bases not matched to a gene. The CDR3 consists of 17 residues. CDR3 sequence: CSARVPAPTGKREKLFF. The CDR3 coding sequence is TGCAGTGCTAGAGTGCCCGCACCGACAGGGAAACGGGAAAAACTGTTTTTT.

The rearrangement joins TRBV16 to TRBJ2-1; D may be TRBD1 (5 bases). Germline-derived CDR1 and CDR2 are KGHSY and FQNENV. CDR3 length equals 14 residues. V dropped 4 bases and J dropped 4 bases, with 11 bases sitting between them. The CDR3: CASSPRGYYNEQFF. DNA for the CDR3: TGTGCCAGCAGCCCAAGGGGTTATTACAATGAGCAGTTCTTC. Full variable domain (rest looked up from reference TRBV16 and TRBJ2-1): GEEVAQTPKHLVRGEGQKAKLYCAPIKGHSYVFWYQQVLKNEFKFLISFQNENVFDETGMPKERFSAKCLPNSPCSLEIQATKLEDSAVYFCASSPRGYYNEQFFGPGTRLTVL.

This clonotype was seen a handful of times. The chain couples TRBV7-3 to TRBJ1-3; perhaps TRBD1 as D (5 bases). Germline V gene data show CDR1 as SGHTA and CDR2 as FQGTGA. The V end lost 0 bases, the J end lost 10 bases, and 13 bases lay between the germline ends. This CDR3 region has 14 residues. In DNA form, the CDR3 reads TGTGCCAGCAGCTTAACGGCTGGGGCCGGAACCATATATTTT. Amino acids: CASSLTAGAGTIYF.

This clonotype has just a few counts. The chain links TRBV6-5 to TRBJ1-4, with TRBD1 identical over 9 bases. After removal of 6 bases from V and 6 bases from J, the junction contained 5 bases not matched to a gene. Germline V gene sequence: CDR1 MNHEY, CDR2 SVGAGI. The CDR3 loop spans 14 amino acids. The CDR3 region has the DNA TGTGCCAGCAGCCGGGACAGGGTCGATGAAAAACTGTTTTTT. The encoded protein is CASSRDRVDEKLFF.

The chain has TRBV9 and TRBJ2-7, with D unresolved. The germline V and J ends were trimmed by 3 bases and 5 bases, with 6 bases remaining between them. The CDR3 extends over 11 amino acids. CDR1 is SGDLS, CDR2 YYNGEE, per germline. In DNA, the CDR3 is TGTGCCAGCAGCGGCCGGCACGAGCAGTACTTC. Translated: CASSGRHEQYF.

The J gene is TRBJ2-7, the V gene TRBV7-2; D might be TRBD1 or TRBD2, each matching 6 bases. Trimming cost V 5 bases and J 0 bases, with 20 bases left between them. Germline V gene lookup returns CDR1 SGHTA and CDR2 FQGNSA. There are 17 residues in the CDR3. In DNA, the CDR3 is TGTGCCAGCAGCCCCGGAGGGTTCGGGACAAGCTCCTACGAGCAGTACTTC. Its protein is CASSPGGFGTSSYEQYF.

V gene TRBV6-1 combines with J gene TRBJ1-6, with a possible D match to TRBD1 (5 bases). CDR1 and CDR2 from the germline V gene are MNHNS and SASEGT. There are 15 residues in the CDR3. V lost 2 bases and J lost 9, with 14 bases in between. The chain's CDR3 is CASSECAGLSSPLHF. The CDR3, as DNA: TGTGCCAGCAGTGAATGCGCAGGGTTGTCTTCACCCCTCCACTTT.

With respect to this clonotype: Being one base from a much bigger clone, this may be a read error. This chain joins TRBV29-1 and TRBJ2-7; no clear D. Germline CDR1 SQVTM, CDR2 ANQGSEA. CDR3 length equals 14 residues. V was pared by 6 bases and J by 2 bases, with 17 bases between. The CDR3 bases are TGCAGCGTCCGAAGAGCAGGACCGCCCTACGAGCAGTACTTC. Protein product: CSVRRAGPPYEQYF.

This clonotype was recorded at least ten times. The gene calls are TRBV20-1 and TRBJ2-7; D uncertain. Deletions cut 0 bases from V and 0 bases from J, with 6 bases between. Looked up from germline, CDR1 is DFQATT and CDR2 is SNEGSKA (reference sequence). The CDR3 sequence is 13 residues long. The CDR3 sequence is CSARDRHSYEQYF. The CDR3 DNA is TGCAGTGCTAGAGACAGGCACTCCTACGAGCAGTACTTC.

This clonotype has ten or more counts. The chain uses TRBV12-3 or TRBV12-4 and TRBJ1-5; TRBD1 matches 7 bases. Trimming cost V 0 bases and J 8 bases; bases outside gene matches: 7. CDR3 length equals 15 residues. Written as DNA, the CDR3 is TGTGCCAGCAGTTTAGCAGGGGACAGCGGAAAGCCCCAGCATTTT. Its translation is CASSLAGDSGKPQHF.

This clonotype was found a few times. J is TRBJ2-5 and V is TRBV5-1, with D hard to call. The DNA end is a closer match to TRBJ2-7, so the J assignment may be wrong. The CDR3 totals 14 residues. The germline gives CDR1 SGHRS, CDR2 YFSETQ. The CDR3 loop reads CASTASLGSYEQYF. The CDR3 nucleotides read TGCGCCAGCACCGCGAGCCTCGGATCCTACGAGCAGTACTTC.

This clonotype was seen only a few times. The chain uses TRBV2 and TRBJ2-1; maybe TRBD2 (6 bases). V lost 6 bases and J 10 bases, leaving 16 bases between the germline ends. The germline CDR1 and CDR2 sequences are SNHLY and FYNNEI. The CDR3 is 13 amino acids. In DNA, the CDR3 is TGTGCCAGCAGAGTTACGGGGGTAGGAGAGCAGTTCTTC. It codes for CASRVTGVGEQFF.

V usage is TRBV5-5 and J usage is TRBJ1-5; D is perhaps TRBD1 (5 bases). Germline V gene sequence: CDR1 SGHKS, CDR2 YYEKEE (reference sequence). V lost 4 bases to trimming and J lost 5 bases, with 13 bases between them. CDR3 length: 14 residues. CDR3: CASSPWGLDQPQHF. The CDR3 bases are TGTGCCAGCAGCCCTTGGGGGTTGGATCAGCCCCAGCATTTT.

This clonotype came up many times. The V and J genes are TRBV10-3 and TRBJ2-7; 10 nucleotides agree with TRBD1. The CDR3 totals 16 residues. Germline trimming cut 6 bases from V and 2 bases from J; bases unmatched to any gene: 10. The germline CDR1 and CDR2 sequences are ENHRY and SYGVKD. CDR3 protein: CAISDPRTGGAYEQYF. The DNA for the CDR3 is TGTGCCATCAGCGACCCTAGGACAGGGGGGGCCTACGAGCAGTACTTC.

This clonotype was observed a handful of times. The chain links TRBV28 to TRBJ2-1; D might be TRBD1 or TRBD2, each matching 5 bases. CDR1 and CDR2 from the germline V gene are MDHEN and SYDVKM. The CDR3 runs to 13 residues. V was cut by 3 bases and J by 13 bases, with 16 bases left in between. The CDR3 DNA follows: TGTGCCAGCAGTTTTGGGGGTTGGGAGACCCAGTTCTTC. Translated: CASSFGGWETQFF.

The chain has TRBV28 and TRBJ2-7; D possibly uses TRBD1 or TRBD2 (6 bases each). The J call may not be correct, given that the DNA end is closer to TRBJ2-5. CDR1 and CDR2 (germline): MDHEN, SYDVKM. The CDR3 contains 16 residues. The CDR3 is CASSQAHGGPPETQYF. The CDR3 DNA sequence: TGTGCCAGCAGCCAGGCCCATGGGGGGCCCCCAGAGACCCAGTACTTC.

There are a few counts of this clonotype. The genes are TRBV6-4 and TRBJ2-1, with D unresolved. The CDR3 spans 16 residues. Trimming took off 7 bases at V and 5 bases at J, with 21 bases between the two ends. CDR1 is MRHNA and CDR2 is SNTAGT in the germline V gene. The CDR3 nucleotides are TGTGCCAGCATTCATCGAACTGGGGTGTTAGACAATGAGCAGTTCTTC. Translating it yields CASIHRTGVLDNEQFF.

This clonotype has more than one count but fewer than ten. The chain uses TRBV4-1 and TRBJ2-7; a possible D gene is TRBD2 (7 bases). The CDR3 is 15 amino acids. Germline-derived CDR1 and CDR2 are MGHRA and YSYEKL. V was pared by 4 bases and J by 3 bases, with 16 bases between. This CDR3 is CASSPGRGGGYEQYF. CDR3 sequence (DNA): TGCGCCAGCAGCCCCGGCCGGGGAGGGGGCTACGAGCAGTACTTC.

V and J are TRBV10-1 and TRBJ2-5; 9 bases line up with TRBD2. The germline V gene has CDR1 WNHNN and CDR2 SYGVQD (reference sequence). This CDR3 is 16 amino acids long. The V gene end was trimmed by 6 bases and the J gene end by 1 base; junction bases not matched to a gene: 9. The CDR3 nucleotides are TGCGCCAGCAGCCCGGGACGAGCGGGAGGCCAAGAGACCCAGTACTTC. Its translation: CASSPGRAGGQETQYF.

For this clonotype: One end of the junction does not line up with germline, which may come from a read error. The gene calls are TRBV6-1 and TRBJ1-1, with no clear D. This CDR3 is built from 14 residues. Germline V gives CDR1 MNHNS, CDR2 SASEGT. The CDR3 bases are TGTGCCAGCAGTGATTCTAGTAGGCTCACTGAAACTTTCTTT. Translation: CASSDSSRLTETFF.

This clonotype came up a few times. One junction end disagrees with the germline gene, perhaps due to a read error. The chain links TRBV7-7 to TRBJ2-3; possibly TRBD2 for D (6 bases). Germline V gives CDR1 SSHAT, CDR2 FNYEAQ (reference sequence). The length of the CDR3 is 15 residues. The CDR3 bases are TGTGCCAGCAGCTTATCGGGACTCACCACAGATGCGCAGTATTTT. It yields the protein CASSLSGLTTDAQYF.

This chain links TRBV28 with TRBJ1-5, with 7 bases fitting TRBD1. The J call is uncertain, as TRBJ2-3 better fits the DNA end. The CDR3 loop spans 14 amino acids. Germline CDR1 is MDHEN and CDR2 is SYDVKM. This CDR3 reads CASSLSGLGQPQYF. In DNA form, the CDR3 reads TGTGCCAGCAGTTTATCAGGGTTGGGACAGCCCCAGTATTTT.

V and J are TRBV12-3 or TRBV12-4 and TRBJ2-1, with D perhaps matching TRBD2 (6 bases). The closer fit of TRBJ2-7 to the DNA end suggests the J call may be wrong. The CDR3 length is 14 residues. The CDR3 region is CASSLSGSYNEQYF. The CDR3 nucleotides read TGTGCCAGCAGTCTTAGCGGTTCCTACAATGAGCAGTACTTC.

For this clonotype: One junction end disagrees with the germline gene, perhaps due to a read error. The chain links TRBV12-3 or TRBV12-4 to TRBJ1-1; tentative D call: TRBD1 (5 bases). The CDR3 has 14 residues. In DNA, the CDR3 is TGTGCCGGCAGTTTACTGTCAGGGATCACTGAAGCTTTCTTT. This sequence encodes CAGSLLSGITEAFF.